The clone carrying this T cell receptor (beta chain) was counted many times. The antigen is not known. The source of the sample is a study of read filtering for tumor transcriptome and immune sequencing. This library used roughly 400 ng RNA and molecular barcoded adaptors spanning alpha/delta and beta/gamma chains. MiXCR, run by TCRdb on the reads, gives a single entry per CDR3 protein. The sample contains around 26,000 distinct CDR3 sequences, 13% to 15% of which appear only once. Study observations and caveats: Single-read clonotypes: roughly 82% of IR-seq clonotypes (around 3.5% of reads), about 70% of RNA-seq clonotypes (less than 50% of reads). RNA-seq captured clonotypes less deeply and reliably than IR-seq.

CDR3 length: 15 residues. V lost 6 bases, J lost 4 bases, and 17 bases lay in between. Germline values: CDR1 MNHEY, CDR2 SVGAGI. The V gene is TRBV6-5, the J gene TRBJ2-3; maybe TRBD1 (5 bases). The sequence was collected from a donor at least 40 years old with multiple myeloma. Input material: a population of CD138-negative cells sorted from bone marrow. The CDR3 sequence is CASSPGVYRSDTQYF. The CDR3 nucleotides read TGTGCCAGCAGCCCTGGGGTGTACAGGTCAGATACGCAGTATTTT.